A selection of T cell receptor beta chains follows, all from one sample in a study of blood T cell repertoires in COVID-19. Only in-frame clones appear in the TCRdb table, and some are missing; sequencing was by immunoSEQ multiplex PCR. The sample yields around 150,000 clones, around 73% seen once. The material sequenced was peripheral blood. The source of these receptors is a man aged 55-75 years who had recovered from COVID-19. CDR3s include the opening cysteine and the closing phenylalanine or tryptophan. A D gene is named only where the DNA matches it firmly. The size of a clone is reported for some rows only, either as once, few or many, or as a class for expanded clones.

>.|17|TRBJ2-7|.|TRBV7-2
TGTGCCAGCAGCCCCGAAAGAGGGCGGCCGGGGGCCTACGAGCAGTACTTC
CASSPERGRPGAYEQYF
>once|15|TRBJ1-6|.|TRBV30
TGTGCCTGGAGTCTTAAGACAACTGATAATTCACCCCTCCACTTT
CAWSLKTTDNSPLHF
>.|14|TRBJ1-4|.|TRBV10-3
TGTGCCATCAGTGACGACAGGTCGGCTGAAAAACTGTTTTTT
CAISDDRSAEKLFF
>.|15|TRBJ1-4|.|TRBV7-2
TGTGCCAGCAGCCTAGACTTATCGGGATTGAAAAAACTGTTTTTT
CASSLDLSGLKKLFF
>.|14|TRBJ1-3|.|TRBV28
TGTGCCAGCTTAACAGGGATGGCTGGAAACACCATATATTTT
CASLTGMAGNTIYF
>.|13|TRBJ2-7|TRBD2|TRBV29-1
TGCAGCGTGGGGACTAGCGCACTCTACGAGCAGTACTTC
CSVGTSALYEQYF
>.|15|TRBJ2-3|TRBD1|TRBV11-1
TGTGCCAGCAGCCCAAGACAGGGGAGCACAGATACGCAGTATTTT
CASSPRQGSTDTQYF
>.|15|TRBJ2-5|TRBD1|TRBV7-2
TGTGCCAGCAGTCACGCAACAGGGGACCAAGAGACCCAGTACTTC
CASSHATGDQETQYF
>.|15|TRBJ2-2|.|TRBV4-3
TGCGCCAGCAGCCAAGATCGCGGGGCCACCGGGGAGCTGTTTTTT
CASSQDRGATGELFF
>.|15|TRBJ2-3|TRBD2|TRBV19
TGTGCCAGTAGTATAGCTAGCGGGCCCACAGATACGCAGTATTTT
CASSIASGPTDTQYF
>.|18|TRBJ2-6|.|TRBV6-7
TGTGCCAGCAGTTACAACAGGGTGGACGGCTCTGGGGCCAACGTCCTGACTTTC
CASSYNRVDGSGANVLTF
>.|15|TRBJ2-3|TRBD2|TRBV3-1/TRBV3-2
TGTGCCAGCAGCGTTGCGGGACTAGCGGGTGATACGCAGTATTTT
CASSVAGLAGDTQYF
>medium-sized|14|TRBJ2-1|.|TRBV28
TGTGCCAGCAGTCTAACCAGGGCCGGGAATGAGCAGTTCTTC
CASSLTRAGNEQFF
>.|12|TRBJ2-7|.|TRBV30
TGTGCCTGGAGTGGTACAGGGCACGAGCAGTACTTC
CAWSGTGHEQYF
>.|16|TRBJ1-2|TRBD1|TRBV6-5
TGTGCCAGCAGTTATTCACCGGGACAGGGGGCGCTTGGCTACACCTTC
CASSYSPGQGALGYTF
>.|11|TRBJ2-2|.|TRBV12-5
TGTGCTAGTGGTTTGGGCGCTGAGCTGTTTTTT
CASGLGAELFF
>.|16|TRBJ2-5|TRBD2|TRBV2
TGTGCCAGCAGTCGTCTAGCGGGAGGGCGAGAAGAGACCCAGTACTTC
CASSRLAGGREETQYF
>.|14|TRBJ2-2|.|TRBV6-6
TGTGCCAGCCTGCGTTCCCGGGACACCGGGGAGCTGTTTTTT
CASLRSRDTGELFF
>.|15|TRBJ2-7|.|TRBV27
TGTGCCAGCAGTTTATCCCCAGGGGTAGGGTACGAGCAGTACTTC
CASSLSPGVGYEQYF
>.|16|TRBJ2-5|TRBD1|TRBV28
TGTGCCAGCAGTTTCAGGGGGCAGGGGCCTTCGGAGACCCAGTACTTC
CASSFRGQGPSETQYF
>few|15|TRBJ2-1|.|TRBV6-4
TGTGCCAGCAGTGGCGCGGCGGGTACGTTGAATGAGCAGTTCTTC
CASSGAAGTLNEQFF
>.|14|TRBJ1-2|TRBD1|TRBV6-2/TRBV6-3
TGTGCCAGCAGTCAATACCAGGGGGCGGAAGGCTACACCTTC
CASSQYQGAEGYTF
>many|12|TRBJ1-2|.|TRBV30
TGTGCCTGGAGTGTAGTCAGCTATGGCTACACCTTC
CAWSVVSYGYTF
>.|14|TRBJ2-1|.|TRBV21-1
TGTGCCAGCAGATACGGAGGCCTCTACAATGAGCAGTTCTTC
CASRYGGLYNEQFF
>once|16|TRBJ1-4|.|TRBV6-2/TRBV6-3
TGTGCCAGCAGTTCAACTAGGACGGCAACTAATGAAAAACTGTTTTTT
CASSSTRTATNEKLFF
>.|12|TRBJ2-1|.|TRBV12-5
TGTGCTAGTGGTTTGGATAAAGCGGATCAGTTCTTC
CASGLDKADQFF
>.|16|TRBJ2-1|.|TRBV4-2
TGTGCCAGCAGCCAAGATCAATTGTACGGCGGGAATGAGCAGTTCTTC
CASSQDQLYGGNEQFF
>.|14|TRBJ2-7|TRBD1|TRBV7-3
TGTGCCAGCAGCTCCGGGACAGGGGCGATCGAGCAGTACTTC
CASSSGTGAIEQYF
>.|14|TRBJ1-5|.|TRBV19
TGTGCCAGTAGTATTAACCTCGGGGAGCAGCCCCAGCATTTT
CASSINLGEQPQHF
>.|16|TRBJ2-1|TRBD2|TRBV4-3
TGCGCCAGCAGCGAACTTCGGACTAGCGGGTACAATGAGCAGTTCTTC
CASSELRTSGYNEQFF
>.|16|TRBJ2-5|TRBD2|TRBV6-2/TRBV6-3
TGTGCCAGCAGTACACGGCTCCGGGAGGGGCGAGAGACCCAGTACTTC
CASSTRLREGRETQYF
>.|14|TRBJ2-3|.|TRBV19
TGTGCCAGTAGCAATGAGGGTTACGCAGATACGCAGTATTTT
CASSNEGYADTQYF
>once|17|TRBJ2-2|.|TRBV18
TGTGCCAGCTCACCTTTTTCGGACAATAGGAACACCGGGGAGCTGTTTTTT
CASSPFSDNRNTGELFF
>.|16|TRBJ1-2|.|TRBV11-3
TGTGCCAGCAGCTTAGATCCGGGGGGCGCGGGAGGCGGCTACACCTTC
CASSLDPGGAGGGYTF
>.|15|TRBJ1-5|TRBD1|TRBV30
TGTGCCTGGAGTTATTCGCGACAGGGCGGTCAGCCCCAGCATTTT
CAWSYSRQGGQPQHF
>.|18|TRBJ2-2|.|TRBV21-1
TGTGCCAGCATCCCAGGGCGGGACGGTTGGCTCAACACCGGGGAGCTGTTTTTT
CASIPGRDGWLNTGELFF
>once|15|TRBJ2-1|TRBD2|TRBV14
TGTGCCAGCAGCCAGTTGGCTAGCGGGGGCTATGAGCAGTTCTTC
CASSQLASGGYEQFF
>.|11|TRBJ2-7|.|TRBV7-2
TGTGCCAGCAGCCGTTCCTACGAGCAGTACTTC
CASSRSYEQYF
>many|14|TRBJ2-2|TRBD2|TRBV5-1
TGCGCCAGCAGGGCTAGCGGGAGTCCCGGGGAGCTGTTTTTT
CASRASGSPGELFF
>.|16|TRBJ1-5|TRBD1|TRBV6-6
TGTGCCAGCAGTTCGCAGACAGGGGTAGGGAGTCAGCCCCAGCATTTT
CASSSQTGVGSQPQHF
>.|12|TRBJ2-1|.|TRBV2
TGTGCCAGCAGTTCCGACGGGAATGAGCAGTTCTTC
CASSSDGNEQFF
>.|15|TRBJ2-1|TRBD2|TRBV28
TGTGCCAGCAGTTTTCCGGGACTAGCGGGATCGGAGCAGTTCTTC
CASSFPGLAGSEQFF
>.|12|TRBJ2-5|.|TRBV28
TGTGCCAGCGGGGTGGGGAGAAAGACCCAGTACTTC
CASGVGRKTQYF
>.|14|TRBJ1-4|TRBD1|TRBV4-3
TGCGCCAGCAGCCAGGGACAGGGGCGAGAAAAACTGTTTTTT
CASSQGQGREKLFF
>once|14|TRBJ2-3|.|TRBV21-1
TGTGCCAGCAGCAGACAGGACGGCACAGATACGCAGTATTTT
CASSRQDGTDTQYF
>.|15|TRBJ2-1|TRBD2|TRBV5-1
TGCGCCAGCACCTTGCAACCCGCGGGAGACAATGAGCAGTTCTTC
CASTLQPAGDNEQFF
>.|15|TRBJ2-3|.|TRBV2
TGTGCCAGCAGTGAAGGAGGATTGTACACAGATACGCAGTATTTT
CASSEGGLYTDTQYF
>.|15|TRBJ1-5|.|TRBV5-1
TGCGCCAGCAGCCTCGGGTGGGGGGGCAATCAGCCCCAGCATTTT
CASSLGWGGNQPQHF